These 31 T cell receptor beta chains were sequenced from one sample in a study of cytomegalovirus exposure and HLA in healthy donors. Primers for the PCR totalled 60 Vbeta and 13 Jbeta. The repertoire was sequenced with immunoSEQ multiplex PCR; TCRdb's copy has only in-frame clones and lacks some. The sample holds around 68,000 clones, less than 75% seen once. The material sequenced was PBMCs. The source of these receptors is a woman under 40 in good health and CMV-seronegative.

This clone was counted a few times. The V and J genes are TRBV6-5 and TRBJ2-7, with a tentative D call TRBD2 (5 bases). CDR1 is MNHEY, CDR2 SVGAGI, per germline. The germline V and J ends were trimmed by 2 bases and 3 bases, with 14 bases remaining between them. The CDR3 covers 15 residues. The DNA of the CDR3 is TGTGCCAGCAGTTACCGGGAAGGGTCAAACTACGAGCAGTACTTC. It is translated as CASSYREGSNYEQYF.

Points on this clone: Other DNA sequences in the sample encode the same CDR3. V usage is TRBV7-3 and J usage is TRBJ2-7; the D gene is possibly TRBD1 (5 bases). Trimming shortened V by 4 bases and J by 7 bases, and 11 bases separated the two germline ends. The CDR3 consists of 12 residues. Germline loops: CDR1 SGHTA, CDR2 FQGTGA. The CDR3 loop reads CASSSQGGEQYF. The CDR3 DNA is TGTGCCAGCAGCTCCCAGGGTGGTGAGCAGTACTTC.

The V gene is TRBV9, the J gene TRBJ2-7; D unclear. Germline CDR1 is SGDLS and CDR2 is YYNGEE. This CDR3 has 15 amino acids. V lost 0 bases to trimming and J lost 4 bases, with 14 bases between them. The CDR3 DNA follows: TGTGCCAGCAGCGTAGCCAGCCACAGTGCATACGAGCAGTACTTC. It specifies CASSVASHSAYEQYF.

The table lists this clone with a count of one. The V and J genes are TRBV19 and TRBJ1-6; weak D call: TRBD1 (5 bases). The germline gives CDR1 LNHDA, CDR2 SQIVND (reference sequence). The V gene lost 5 bases and the J gene lost 11 bases, with 16 bases spanning the gap. This CDR3 spans 14 amino acids. CDR3 loop: CASSPQGVMTPLHF. In DNA, the CDR3 is TGTGCCAGTAGTCCTCAGGGTGTTATGACACCCCTCCACTTT.

This chain links TRBV19 with TRBJ2-3; 7 positions agree with TRBD2. The germline V gene encodes CDR1 LNHDA and CDR2 SQIVND (reference sequence). The CDR3 is made up of 15 amino acids. The ends lost 5 bases at V and 0 bases at J; junction bases unmatched: 5. The DNA for the CDR3 is TGTGCCAGTAGTGTCCTAGCGGACAGCACAGATACGCAGTATTTT. Translated: CASSVLADSTDTQYF.

The chain couples TRBV27 to TRBJ1-2; TRBD1 matches 9 bases. V dropped 5 bases and J dropped 5; count of bases not matched to a gene: 6. Germline CDR1 reads MNHEY; CDR2 reads SMNVEV (reference sequence). The CDR3 covers 14 residues. This chain's CDR3 is CASSLTGQGYGYTF. The CDR3 DNA sequence: TGTGCCAGCAGTCTCACCGGACAGGGGTATGGCTACACCTTC.

The chain uses TRBV9 and TRBJ1-1, with TRBD1 matching 7 bases. From germline, CDR1 is SGDLS and CDR2 YYNGEE. V dropped 4 bases and J dropped 1; count of bases not matched to a gene: 4. The CDR3 contains 14 residues. The CDR3 nucleotides are TGTGCCAGCAGCCTTCGGACAGGGAACACTGAAGCTTTCTTT. Translation gives CASSLRTGNTEAFF.

This chain connects TRBV30 to TRBJ1-2, with D hard to call. This CDR3 is built from 12 residues. Trimming shortened V by 7 bases and J by 4 bases, and 13 bases separated the two germline ends. CDR1 GTSNPN and CDR2 SVGIG come from the germline V gene (reference sequence). In DNA, the CDR3 is TGTGCCTCACCGAGTAGCACCTATGGCTACACCTTC. Translating it yields CASPSSTYGYTF.

The rearrangement links TRBV5-6 to TRBJ1-2; 7 bases agree with TRBD1. With 4 bases clipped from V and 4 bases from J, the junction kept 10 bases outside the gene matches. Germline CDR1 reads SGHDT; CDR2 reads YYEEEE. This CDR3 region has 15 residues. The CDR3 is CASSGLLRGSYGYTF. As DNA, the CDR3 is TGTGCCAGCAGCGGCCTCCTCAGGGGGAGCTATGGCTACACCTTC.

V usage is TRBV6-1 and J usage is TRBJ1-1; D call uncertain. The CDR3 consists of 16 residues. V gave up 4 bases and J gave up 2 bases, with 17 bases separating them. In germline, CDR1 is MNHNS, CDR2 SASEGT. The CDR3 sequence is CASSAGGSGSNTEAFF. The CDR3 DNA is TGTGCCAGCAGTGCTGGCGGCTCTGGATCTAACACTGAAGCTTTCTTT.

V and J are TRBV15 and TRBJ2-7; D call uncertain. This CDR3 contains 16 residues. Germline V gives CDR1 LNHNV, CDR2 YYDKDF (reference sequence). V lost 1 base and J lost 0, with 13 bases in between. CDR3 loop: CATSRGAAASSYEQYF. DNA for the CDR3: TGTGCCACCAGCAGAGGGGCTGCAGCCTCCTCCTACGAGCAGTACTTC.

The chain combines TRBV18 with TRBJ2-1; D is undetermined. V dropped 6 bases and J dropped 0 bases, with 15 bases sitting between them. Germline V gene lookup returns CDR1 KGHSH and CDR2 LQKENI. The CDR3 spans 16 residues. The CDR3 protein is CASSALARSSYNEQFF. The CDR3 DNA sequence: TGTGCCAGCTCCGCCTTAGCCCGTTCCTCCTACAATGAGCAGTTCTTC.

The J gene is TRBJ2-7, the V gene TRBV2; D remains unclear. The V and J ends lost 7 bases and 3 bases respectively, with 7 bases between them. Germline-derived CDR1 and CDR2 are SNHLY and FYNNEI. The CDR3 spans 11 residues. Here the CDR3 reads CASTRNYEQYF. Written as DNA, the CDR3 is TGTGCCAGCACGCGGAACTACGAGCAGTACTTC. The variable domain in full, completed from reference TRBV2 and TRBJ2-7, reads EPEVTQTPSHQVTQMGQEVILRCVPISNHLYFYWYRQILGQKVEFLVSFYNNEISEKSEIFDDQFSVERPDGSNFTLKIRSTKLEDSAMYFCASTRNYEQYFGPGTRLTVT.

The chain recombines TRBV5-1 with TRBJ1-1; D unclear. Germline loops: CDR1 SGHRS, CDR2 YFSETQ. The length of the CDR3 is 15 residues. V lost 0 bases to trimming and J lost 5 bases, with 14 bases between them. CDR3 coding DNA: TGCGCCAGCAGCTTGGACCGGGCTGGGAGAACTGAAGCTTTCTTT. Its protein product is CASSLDRAGRTEAFF.

There are a few counts of this clone. The chain couples TRBV27 to TRBJ1-5; D is uncertain. V was shortened by 5 bases and J by 11 bases, with 16 bases between the two germline ends. In germline, CDR1 is MNHEY, CDR2 SMNVEV (reference sequence). This CDR3 is 13 amino acids long. The CDR3 nucleotides are TGTGCCAGCAGTACCCTCGGGTTAGAAGCCCAGCATTTT. The encoded protein is CASSTLGLEAQHF.

The chain employs TRBV7-3 and TRBJ1-4; 9 nucleotides line up with TRBD1. CDR1 is SGHTA and CDR2 is FQGTGA in the germline V gene. Losses at the gene ends were 2 bases for V and 8 bases for J; bases not matched to a gene: 6. The CDR3 covers 15 residues. CDR3 coding DNA: TGTGCCAGCAGCTTATCCAGGACAGGGGACGAAAAACTGTTTTTT. This translates into CASSLSRTGDEKLFF.

The V and J genes are TRBV4-1 and TRBJ2-5; D is possibly TRBD2 (7 bases). The ends were cut back, 0 bases at V and 7 bases at J, with 18 bases in the middle. CDR3 size: 16 residues. Germline CDR1 and CDR2: MGHRA and YSYEKL. CDR3: CASSQEVGGGPGTQYF. CDR3 in DNA: TGCGCCAGCAGCCAAGAAGTCGGCGGGGGCCCGGGGACCCAGTACTTC.

The table lists this clone with a few counts. The chain is built from TRBV13 and TRBJ1-5, with D tentatively TRBD1 (5 bases). The CDR3 is 13 residues long. Trimming left V 3 bases short and J 7 bases short, with 10 bases between. The germline CDR1 and CDR2 sequences are PRHDT and FYEKMQ (reference sequence). CDR3 sequence: CASSLSGWQPQHF. CDR3 DNA: TGTGCCAGCAGCTTGTCAGGGTGGCAGCCCCAGCATTTT.

This clone was recorded at least ten times. V usage is TRBV5-1 and J usage is TRBJ2-6; TRBD1 is a possible D gene (7 bases). V lost 4 bases, J lost 0 bases, and 17 bases lay in between. The CDR3 has 18 amino acids. Germline-derived CDR1 and CDR2 are SGHRS and YFSETQ. The DNA of the CDR3 is TGCGCCAGCAGCGGCGGGGACAGACGAGCCTCTGGGGCCAACGTCCTGACTTTC. Amino acids: CASSGGDRRASGANVLTF.

This clone turned up a few times. CDR3 sequence: CASSRAPGGAAFF. CDR3 bases: TGCGCCAGCAGCCGCGCGCCCGGTGGGGCAGCTTTCTTT. The chain links TRBV4-1 to TRBJ1-1, with a possible D match to TRBD1 (5 bases). Trimming cost V 4 bases and J 10 bases, with 16 bases left between them. Germline-derived CDR1 and CDR2 are MGHRA and YSYEKL. This CDR3 has 13 residues.

The chain carries TRBV5-4 and TRBJ2-3, with 8 bases lining up with TRBD2. The ends lost 2 bases at V and 1 base at J; junction bases unmatched: 6. CDR3 length equals 16 residues. The germline CDR1 and CDR2 sequences are SGHNT and YYREEE (reference sequence). The CDR3 loop reads CASSFASGSGTDTQYF. The CDR3 DNA sequence: TGTGCCAGCAGCTTCGCTAGCGGGTCCGGCACAGATACGCAGTATTTT.

The rearrangement links TRBV10-2 to TRBJ2-3; TRBD2 matches 15 bases. V lost 10 bases, J lost 2 bases, and 10 bases stayed unmatched. In germline, CDR1 is WSHSY, CDR2 SAAADI. The CDR3 is 17 amino acids. The CDR3 protein is CATRTSGGVQATDTQYF. The CDR3 nucleotides are TGCGCCACCAGGACTAGCGGGGGGGTTCAGGCCACAGATACGCAGTATTTT.

The chain joins TRBV11-2 to TRBJ1-2; D call uncertain. The CDR3 has 16 residues. Trimming took 3 bases from V and 3 from J, leaving 17 bases between them. The germline V gene encodes CDR1 SGHAT and CDR2 FQNNGV. In nucleotides, the CDR3 is TGTGCCAGCAGCTTGAGTGGCCCCACGGGGTACTATGGCTACACCTTC. This sequence encodes CASSLSGPTGYYGYTF. The whole variable domain, remainder taken from reference TRBV11-2 and TRBJ1-2, is EAGVAQSPRYKIIEKRQSVAFWCNPISGHATLYWYQQILGQGPKLLIQFQNNGVVDDSQLPKDRFSAERLKGVDSTLKIQPAKLEDSAVYLCASSLSGPTGYYGYTFGSGTRLTVV.

V usage is TRBV9 and J usage is TRBJ2-1; 8 bases fit TRBD2. CDR1 and CDR2 from the germline V gene are SGDLS and YYNGEE. V gave up 0 bases and J gave up 7 bases; unmatched junction bases: 6. This CDR3 is 15 amino acids long. The CDR3 nucleotides are TGTGCCAGCAGCGTAGCGGGGGGGAGTTGGAATGAGCAGTTCTTC. This translates into CASSVAGGSWNEQFF.

This chain uses TRBV28 with TRBJ1-6; 12 nucleotides line up with TRBD1. Unmatched junction bases numbered 9, after V lost 3 bases and J lost 6 bases. This CDR3 is built from 18 residues. CDR1 is MDHEN, CDR2 SYDVKM, per germline. The chain's CDR3 is CASSFTGQGARGNSPLHF. The CDR3 DNA follows: TGTGCCAGCAGTTTCACGGGACAGGGGGCAAGAGGTAATTCACCCCTCCACTTT. Filled out from reference TRBV28 and TRBJ1-6, the complete variable domain reads DVKVTQSSRYLVKRTGEKVFLECVQDMDHENMFWYRQDPGLGLRLIYFSYDVKMKEKGDIPEGYSVSREKKERFSLILESASTNQTSMYLCASSFTGQGARGNSPLHFGNGTRLTVT.

This chain connects TRBV5-1 to TRBJ2-5; 8 bases map to TRBD2. The CDR3 sequence is 15 residues long. V shed 1 base and J 2 bases; nucleotides not matched to a gene: 4. Germline values: CDR1 SGHRS, CDR2 YFSETQ. The CDR3 reads CASSLSGGGQETQYF. The CDR3 DNA reads TGCGCCAGCAGCTTGAGCGGGGGAGGGCAAGAGACCCAGTACTTC.

V usage is TRBV28 and J usage is TRBJ2-7; maybe TRBD2 (6 bases). With 6 bases removed from V and 6 bases from J, the gap between germline ends came to 9 bases. This CDR3 is 11 amino acids long. Germline CDR1 reads MDHEN; CDR2 reads SYDVKM. The CDR3 region is CASSRRGEQYF. The CDR3 DNA reads TGTGCCAGCAGCCGGAGGGGCGAGCAGTACTTC.

V and J are TRBV28 and TRBJ1-4, with D unclear. Trimming took off 6 bases at V and 4 bases at J, with 12 bases between the two ends. The germline CDR1 and CDR2 sequences are MDHEN and SYDVKM. The CDR3 spans 14 residues. In DNA, the CDR3 is TGTGCCAGCAGCCCCCCAGGTTATAATGAAAAACTGTTTTTT. This sequence encodes CASSPPGYNEKLFF.

The V and J genes are TRBV11-2 and TRBJ2-7; 12 bases match TRBD1. CDR1 is SGHAT, CDR2 FQNNGV, per germline. The junction had 11 bases not matched to a gene; V was cut back by 5 bases and J by 6 bases. The CDR3 covers 16 residues. In nucleotides, the CDR3 is TGTGCCAGCAGCCGGGCCTCCGGGACAGGGGGCGGCGAGCAGTACTTC. Its translation: CASSRASGTGGGEQYF.

The rearrangement uses TRBV4-1 and TRBJ2-5; tentatively, D is TRBD1 (6 bases). The CDR3 is 16 amino acids. Germline V gene data show CDR1 as MGHRA and CDR2 as YSYEKL. V dropped 1 base and J dropped 0 bases, with 12 bases sitting between them. The CDR3 region is CASSQVGRGNQETQYF. The DNA of the CDR3 is TGCGCCAGCAGCCAAGTGGGCAGGGGAAACCAAGAGACCCAGTACTTC.

V usage is TRBV5-4 and J usage is TRBJ2-7; D might be TRBD1 (6 bases). V lost 0 bases and J 5 bases, leaving 21 bases between the germline ends. The length of the CDR3 is 17 residues. Germline loops: CDR1 SGHNT, CDR2 YYREEE (reference sequence). Here the CDR3 DNA reads TGTGCCAGCAGCTTGGCCGTAATGGGGACAAGTGGGGACGAGCAGTACTTC. Translated, it gives CASSLAVMGTSGDEQYF.